This TCR beta chain was identified during a study of blood T cell repertoires in COVID-19. About the study: Whether acute or convalescent, the COVID-19 samples came from the United States, Italy and Spain. T cells, B-cell-depleted T cells, or PBMCs supplied cDNA or gDNA.

Authors' methods: Estimation of nucleated cell counts was performed using reference gene primer amplification. Libraries were prepared by immunoSEQ multiplex PCR; TCRdb keeps only in-frame clonotypes and omits some of them. V and J calls and clone size are those listed in that table; D and trimming were worked out from the DNA. The table lists a few hundred thousand clones, approximately 85% of them singletons. The source material was peripheral blood. This TCR was sampled from a human donor in a cohort sampled during active COVID-19.

Here the CDR3 DNA reads TGTGCCACCAGTGATTTCTCGGCGGGGGGGACCGGGGAGCTGTTTTTT. Protein: CATSDFSAGGTGELFF. J is TRBJ2-2 and V is TRBV24-1; 9 positions match TRBD2. The CDR3 consists of 16 residues. Germline CDR1 and CDR2: KGHDR and SFDVKD. Trimming at V came to 1 base and at J to 5 bases, leaving 4 bases not matched to a gene.